This TCR beta chain is drawn from a study of T-cell memory formation after mild COVID-19. Looking at the study overall: The study found TCR clusters largely donor specific. General study points: Clones from the second wave (peaking day 37) had unconfirmed SARS-CoV-2 specificity. A balance of CD4 and CD8 characterized clones contracting day 15 to 85, whereas later expanders leaned CD4+.

This clonotype turned up a few times. Its specificity is not known. cDNA libraries for TCR alpha and TCR beta, carrying sample barcodes and UMIs, came from 5'RACE with constant-segment primers. From the 5' RACE reads, TCRdb called clonotypes with MiXCR, one entry per CDR3 protein. Here the sample spans 390,000 or so distinct CDR3 sequences, roughly 15% being singletons. The CDR3 length is 15 residues. Deletions cut 2 bases from V and 0 bases from J, with 7 bases between. The germline V gene has CDR1 SEHNR and CDR2 FQNEAQ (reference sequence). The sequence derives from a man aged 18 to 30 who had mild COVID-19 (a few samples of this study predate the infection). Cell type and time point are not known. The V and J genes are TRBV7-9 and TRBJ1-4, with D possibly TRBD1 on 5 matching bases. Source material: PBMCs or a T cell subset sorted from them (not recorded which). The CDR3 spells CASSLSGTTNEKLFF. DNA of the CDR3: TGTGCCAGCAGCTTATCAGGGACAACTAATGAAAAACTGTTTTTT. Full variable domain (remainder filled in from reference TRBV7-9 and TRBJ1-4): DTGVSQNPRHKITKRGQNVTFRCDPISEHNRLYWYRQTLGQGPEFLTYFQNEAQLEKSRLLSDRFSAERPKGSFSTLEIQRTEQGDSAMYLCASSLSGTTNEKLFFGSGTQLSVL.